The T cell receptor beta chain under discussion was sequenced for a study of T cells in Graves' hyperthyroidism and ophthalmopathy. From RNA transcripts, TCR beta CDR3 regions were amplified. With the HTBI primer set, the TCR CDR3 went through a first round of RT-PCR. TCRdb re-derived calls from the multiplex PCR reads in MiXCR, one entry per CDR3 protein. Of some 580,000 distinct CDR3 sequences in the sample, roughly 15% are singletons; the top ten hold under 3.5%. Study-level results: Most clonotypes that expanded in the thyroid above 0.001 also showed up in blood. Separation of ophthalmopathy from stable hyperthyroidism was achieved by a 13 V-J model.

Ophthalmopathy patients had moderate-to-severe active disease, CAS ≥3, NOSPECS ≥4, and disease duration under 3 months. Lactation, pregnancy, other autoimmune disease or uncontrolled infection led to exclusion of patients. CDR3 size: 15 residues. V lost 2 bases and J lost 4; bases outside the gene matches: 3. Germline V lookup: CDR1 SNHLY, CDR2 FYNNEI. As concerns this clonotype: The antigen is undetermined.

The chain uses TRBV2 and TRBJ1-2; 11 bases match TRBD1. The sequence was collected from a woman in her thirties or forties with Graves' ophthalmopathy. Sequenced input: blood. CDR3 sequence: CASSERGTGGYGYTF. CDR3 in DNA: TGTGCCAGCAGTGAAAGGGGGACAGGGGGCTATGGCTACACCTTC.